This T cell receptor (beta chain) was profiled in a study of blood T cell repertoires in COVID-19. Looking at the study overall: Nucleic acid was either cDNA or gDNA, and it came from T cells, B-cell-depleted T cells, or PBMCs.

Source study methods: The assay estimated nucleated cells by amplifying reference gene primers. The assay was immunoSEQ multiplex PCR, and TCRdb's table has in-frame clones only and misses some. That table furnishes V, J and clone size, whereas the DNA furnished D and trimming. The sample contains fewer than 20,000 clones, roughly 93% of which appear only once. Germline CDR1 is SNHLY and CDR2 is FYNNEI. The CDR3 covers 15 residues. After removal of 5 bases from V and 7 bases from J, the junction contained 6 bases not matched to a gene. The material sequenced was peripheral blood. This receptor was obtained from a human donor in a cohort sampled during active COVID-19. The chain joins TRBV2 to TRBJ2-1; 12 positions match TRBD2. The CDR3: CASSTRTSGINEQFF. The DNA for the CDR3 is TGTGCCAGCAGTACAAGGACTAGCGGGATAAATGAGCAGTTCTTC.